What follows are 17 T cell receptor beta chains derived from one specimen sequenced in a study of T cell repertoires in cytomegalovirus infection. Each CDR3 protein gets one entry after TCRdb re-called the reads with MiXCR. The sample holds around 140,000 distinct CDR3 sequences, 32% seen once. Which antigens these TCRs recognize remains unknown. Sequencing used CD8+ T cells from cultured PBMCs, obtained from culture after CMV antigen stimulation. These receptor sequences come from a human donor in good health (CMV status not recorded). Some clones in this sample may be carry-over from other donors' samples.

The table lists this clonotype with many counts. The chain recombines TRBV4-1 with TRBJ2-7, with 7 bases aligning to TRBD2. The germline CDR1 and CDR2 sequences are MGHRA and YSYEKL. V was pared by 4 bases and J by 5 bases, with 14 bases of the junction left unmatched. There are 16 residues in the CDR3. The CDR3 loop is CASSLRHGGDNDEQYF. The CDR3 DNA follows: TGCGCCAGCAGCCTAAGACATGGGGGGGATAACGACGAGCAGTACTTC.

This chain links TRBV29-1 with TRBJ2-1, with 10 bases matching TRBD2. The trim removed 7 bases at V and 6 bases at J, leaving 9 bases unmatched. The CDR3 sequence is 14 residues long. Germline V gene data show CDR1 as SQVTM and CDR2 as ANQGSEA. CDR3 in DNA: TGCAGCGCGAGCGGGGGGGTTGGGGGCAATGAGCAGTTCTTC. This encodes CSASGGVGGNEQFF.

At least ten counts were recorded for this clonotype. The chain couples TRBV19 to TRBJ2-3; 7 positions agree with TRBD1. The CDR3 has 15 residues. V lost 2 bases to trimming and J lost 5 bases; unmatched junction nucleotides: 7. CDR1 and CDR2 (germline): LNHDA, SQIVND (reference sequence). CDR3 residues: CASSILGTEGDTQYF. The CDR3 nucleotides read TGTGCCAGTAGTATATTAGGGACAGAGGGAGATACGCAGTATTTT.

The chain joins TRBV15 to TRBJ2-5; D is uncertain. Looked up from germline, CDR1 is LNHNV and CDR2 is YYDKDF (reference sequence). The V end lost 0 bases, the J end lost 1 base, and 3 bases lay between the germline ends. This CDR3 comprises 13 residues. This chain's CDR3 is CATSREGQETQYF. In DNA form, the CDR3 reads TGTGCCACCAGCAGAGAAGGCCAAGAGACCCAGTACTTC.

The chain carries TRBV7-8 and TRBJ2-7; 7 nucleotides line up with TRBD1. Germline values: CDR1 SGHVS, CDR2 FQNEAQ. CDR3 length: 16 residues. The trim removed 4 bases at V and 0 bases at J, leaving 9 bases unmatched. CDR3 bases: TGTGCCAGCAGCTCACTAGGACAGGCCAACTCCTACGAGCAGTACTTC. This gives the protein CASSSLGQANSYEQYF.

This clonotype was seen only a few times. The J gene is TRBJ2-1, the V gene TRBV4-1; D is unclear. Germline V CDR1 and CDR2: MGHRA, YSYEKL. V lost 1 base and J 8 bases, leaving 12 bases between the germline ends. The CDR3 spans 14 residues. The DNA for the CDR3 is TGCGCCAGCAGCCAAGTGATTCCCGCAGATGAGCAGTTCTTC. Translation gives CASSQVIPADEQFF.

The table lists this clonotype with a few counts. The chain carries TRBV28 and TRBJ2-3; 8 nucleotides match TRBD1. Germline V gene lookup returns CDR1 MDHEN and CDR2 SYDVKM. V dropped 5 bases and J dropped 1; count of bases not matched to a gene: 8. This CDR3 has 16 amino acids. The CDR3 DNA is TGTGCCAGCAGTCTCCCCGGACAGGGCCGCACAGATACGCAGTATTTT. This codes for CASSLPGQGRTDTQYF.

In this sample, this clonotype turned up a few times. V is TRBV20-1 and J is TRBJ1-2; D call uncertain. With 2 bases removed from V and 2 bases from J, the gap between germline ends came to 15 bases. This CDR3 has 15 residues. The germline CDR1 and CDR2 sequences are DFQATT and SNEGSKA (reference sequence). The CDR3 DNA sequence: TGCAGTGCTAGACCCCGAGCCAGGTACAACTATGGCTACACCTTC. Amino acid sequence: CSARPRARYNYGYTF.

The chain links TRBV7-9 to TRBJ1-6; 11 bases are a match to TRBD1. Per the germline V gene, CDR1 is SEHNR and CDR2 is FQNEAQ (reference sequence). This CDR3 is built from 15 residues. V shed 0 bases and J 8 bases; nucleotides not matched to a gene: 0. This CDR3 reads CASSLAGQGDSPLHF. CDR3 nucleotides: TGTGCCAGCAGCTTAGCGGGACAGGGGGATTCACCCCTCCACTTT.

Many counts were recorded for this clonotype. This chain links TRBV14 with TRBJ2-7, with 11 bases aligning to TRBD1. This CDR3 contains 13 residues. V shed 4 bases and J 5 bases; nucleotides not matched to a gene: 1. From germline, CDR1 is SGHDN and CDR2 FVKESK. The DNA of the CDR3 is TGTGCCAGCAGCCGGACAGGGGGCGACGAGCAGTACTTC. It yields the protein CASSRTGGDEQYF.

In its sample, this clonotype was seen a few times. The V and J genes are TRBV9 and TRBJ1-1; the match to TRBD1 covers 8 bases. Germline assignment: CDR1 SGDLS and CDR2 YYNGEE. The CDR3 has 13 residues. The V and J ends lost 0 bases and 7 bases, in that order; junction bases with no gene match: 2. The DNA of the CDR3 is TGTGCCAGCAGCGTAGGGACAGGGTTTGAAGCTTTCTTT. This translates into CASSVGTGFEAFF.

This clonotype appeared a few times. The rearrangement links TRBV7-2 to TRBJ2-3; 13 nucleotides match TRBD2. The ends lost 5 bases at V and 5 bases at J; junction bases unmatched: 19. The CDR3 is made up of 20 amino acids. Germline assignment: CDR1 SGHTA and CDR2 FQGNSA. DNA of the CDR3: TGTGCCAGCAGCCCCTCCTACCTCCAACTAGCGGGGGGGCGTCGAGATACGCAGTATTTT. Amino acids: CASSPSYLQLAGGRRDTQYF.

In its sample, this clonotype was seen many times. This chain connects TRBV7-9 to TRBJ2-3, with 7 nucleotides matching TRBD1. Trimming removed 4 bases from V and 1 base from J; junction bases left unmatched: 17. Germline values: CDR1 SEHNR, CDR2 FQNEAQ (reference sequence). CDR3 length: 19 amino acids. In DNA, the CDR3 is TGTGCCAGCAGCTCTATACAGGGGCGCTCAGGGATGGGCACAGATACGCAGTATTTT. Its protein is CASSSIQGRSGMGTDTQYF.

This clonotype was recorded many times. This chain uses TRBV5-1 with TRBJ1-2; 7 nucleotides match TRBD1. This CDR3 contains 14 residues. Germline assignment: CDR1 SGHRS and CDR2 YFSETQ. J lost 4 bases, V lost 0 bases, and 3 bases had no gene match. The CDR3 loop reads CASSLDRGIYGYTF. As DNA, the CDR3 is TGCGCCAGCAGCTTGGACAGGGGTATCTATGGCTACACCTTC.

This chain uses TRBV6-5 with TRBJ2-2; 7 bases line up with TRBD2. Looked up from germline, CDR1 is MNHEY and CDR2 is SVGAGI. V was clipped by 0 bases and J by 2 bases; unmatched bases: 9. The length of the CDR3 is 18 residues. In DNA, the CDR3 is TGTGCCAGCAGTTACTCTAAAATAGGACTAGGAAACACCGGGGAGCTGTTTTTT. It yields the protein CASSYSKIGLGNTGELFF.

This clonotype was picked up many times. This chain connects TRBV14 to TRBJ2-1; D assignment may be TRBD1 or TRBD2 (5 bases each). Trimming shortened V by 3 bases and J by 3 bases, and 15 bases separated the two germline ends. The CDR3 loop spans 16 amino acids. CDR1 and CDR2 (germline): SGHDN, FVKESK. CDR3 residues: CASSQTGPQDYNEQFF. DNA of the CDR3: TGTGCCAGCAGCCAGACGGGACCCCAAGACTACAATGAGCAGTTCTTC.

The CDR3 sequence is CASSLSSPQGAYEQYF. The CDR3 region has the DNA TGTGCCAGCAGTTTATCTTCGCCACAGGGGGCTTACGAGCAGTACTTC. The V and J genes are TRBV27 and TRBJ2-7; 9 nucleotides match TRBD1. Germline V gives CDR1 MNHEY, CDR2 SMNVEV (reference sequence). With 0 bases clipped from V and 4 bases from J, the junction kept 7 bases outside the gene matches. CDR3 size: 16 residues.